This entry lists 13 T cell receptor beta chains sequenced from one sample in a study of CXCR3-negative and CXCR3-positive naive CD8 T cells (dated by TCRdb to about 2019). The sequencing machine was a NextSeq 550. The Human TCR Profiling Kit (MiLaboratory) was used to make UMI-labeled 5' RACE TRB cDNA libraries. After the reads were reprocessed by TCRdb, one entry was made per CDR3 protein sequence, with no DNA. This sample's table contains roughly 24,000 distinct CDR3 sequences. 20% to 25% of the sample lies in the top ten. The sequencing sample was made of memory CD8+ T cells from blood. This specimen's cell subset or site label, interpreted: conventional CD8+ memory T cells (TMEM), sorted as controls. The origin of the receptors is a human donor in good health. Some clones in this sample may be carry-over from other donors' samples.

This rearrangement joins TRBV5-1 to TRBJ2-3; TCRdb picks TRBD1, but there is no DNA to check that call. The CDR3 spans 14 residues. The germline V gene has CDR1 SGHRS and CDR2 YFSETQ. CDR3 sequence reads: CASFQGWGTDTQYF. Filled out from reference TRBV5-1 and TRBJ2-3, the complete variable domain reads KAGVTQTPRYLIKTRGQQVTLSCSPISGHRSVSWYQQTPGQGLQFLFEYFSETQRNKGNFPGRFSGRQFSNSRSEMNVSTLELGDSALYLCASFQGWGTDTQYFGPGTRLTVL.

The rearrangement links TRBV5-1 to TRBJ2-1; the D call from TCRdb, TRBD2, cannot be confirmed without DNA. Germline CDR1 is SGHRS and CDR2 is YFSETQ. The CDR3 totals 15 residues. The CDR3 sequence is CASSPSGGGVDEQFF.

This chain uses TRBV29-1 with TRBJ2-2. The CDR3 sequence is 13 residues long. The germline V gene has CDR1 SQVTM and CDR2 ANQGSEA. The CDR3 is CSTSQKNTGELFF.

The chain has TRBV29-1 and TRBJ2-3; the D call from TCRdb, TRBD1, cannot be confirmed without DNA. The CDR3 extends over 16 amino acids. Looked up from germline, CDR1 is SQVTM and CDR2 is ANQGSEA. The CDR3 loop reads CSVQGGQGSTLGTQYF.

The J gene is TRBJ1-4, the V gene TRBV7-9. CDR1 and CDR2 from the germline V gene are SEHNR and FQNEAQ (reference sequence). The length of the CDR3 is 14 residues. The CDR3 sequence: CASSLVHDNEKLFF. Combining the CDR3 with reference TRBV7-9 and TRBJ1-4 gives the whole variable domain DTGVSQNPRHKITKRGQNVTFRCDPISEHNRLYWYRQTLGQGPEFLTYFQNEAQLEKSRLLSDRFSAERPKGSFSTLEIQRTEQGDSAMYLCASSLVHDNEKLFFGSGTQLSVL.

The rearrangement uses TRBV28 and TRBJ2-5; the TCRdb call, TRBD1, lacks DNA for checking. This CDR3 spans 14 amino acids. CDR1 is MDHEN and CDR2 is SYDVKM in the germline V gene. This CDR3 is CASSSSTSGWTQYF.

The chain carries TRBV13 and TRBJ2-5. This CDR3 contains 12 residues. Looked up from germline, CDR1 is PRHDT and CDR2 is FYEKMQ (reference sequence). CDR3 region: CASRTVQETQYF.

V gene TRBV4-1 combines with J gene TRBJ2-1; checking the TCRdb D call of TRBD2 is not possible without DNA. This CDR3 is 16 amino acids long. Germline CDR1 MGHRA, CDR2 YSYEKL. This chain's CDR3 is CASRIRLASSYNEQFF.

The chain is built from TRBV7-8 and TRBJ2-1; TCRdb gives TRBD2 as the D gene, but with no DNA this cannot be confirmed. Germline V lookup: CDR1 SGHVS, CDR2 FQNEAQ. This CDR3 region has 15 residues. CDR3 sequence: CASSQASGGLNEQFF.

The chain has TRBV6-6 and TRBJ2-7; there is no DNA to check the TCRdb D call of TRBD2. Per the germline V gene, CDR1 is MNHNY and CDR2 is SVGAGI (reference sequence). This CDR3 is 15 amino acids long. The CDR3 loop is CASSTLRSSPDEQYF.

The rearrangement uses TRBV29-1 and TRBJ2-6. CDR1 SQVTM and CDR2 ANQGSEA come from the germline V gene. The CDR3 consists of 15 residues. CDR3 protein: CSAIDRGNGANVLTF.

The rearrangement joins TRBV12-3 or TRBV12-4 to TRBJ1-3. CDR3 length: 15 amino acids. CDR3 protein: CASSFGRADGNTIYF.

The chain has TRBV28 and TRBJ2-1. The CDR3 consists of 11 residues. The germline V gene has CDR1 MDHEN and CDR2 SYDVKM. The CDR3 reads CASSRGDEQFF.